This T cell receptor (beta chain) was recovered during a study of beta chain features in type 1 diabetes. Averaging approximately 0.11 L, one heparinised blood draw came from each individual donor. Based on CD45RO/CCR7/CD25/CD127/CD95/CD27, CD4+ regulatory, stem cell-like memory, naive and central memory cells were sorted. Findings and limits, study-wide: Moderate yet significant TCRB CDR3 shortening was seen in Type 1 diabetes patients in all four CD4+ subsets. Patients' naive, central memory and Treg TCRB repertoires seemed closer to one another than those of healthy donors.

The CDR3 sequence is 17 residues long. CDR1 and CDR2 (germline): SGHTA, FQGNSA. With V trimmed by 4 bases and J by 1 base, 9 bases remained unmatched. Reverse transcription of all isolated RNA meant that expressed TCRB transcripts were sequenced. Samples of naive, central memory and regulatory T cells yielded a mean of about 3.5 million reads. Clones were sequenced by immunoSEQ multiplex PCR, and TCRdb holds only the in-frame ones, with some missing. The sample includes approximately 150,000 clones, 9% of them seen just once. As concerns this clone: Its antigen is currently unknown.

Sample: central memory CD4+ T cells from blood. The chain recombines TRBV7-2 with TRBJ2-1; 8 nucleotides align to TRBD2. The sequence derives from a man aged 25-40 years with type 1 diabetes. CDR3 DNA sequence: TGTGCCAGCAGCTGGCACGCTAGCGGGCGGTCCTACAATGAGCAGTTCTTC. Translating it yields CASSWHASGRSYNEQFF.